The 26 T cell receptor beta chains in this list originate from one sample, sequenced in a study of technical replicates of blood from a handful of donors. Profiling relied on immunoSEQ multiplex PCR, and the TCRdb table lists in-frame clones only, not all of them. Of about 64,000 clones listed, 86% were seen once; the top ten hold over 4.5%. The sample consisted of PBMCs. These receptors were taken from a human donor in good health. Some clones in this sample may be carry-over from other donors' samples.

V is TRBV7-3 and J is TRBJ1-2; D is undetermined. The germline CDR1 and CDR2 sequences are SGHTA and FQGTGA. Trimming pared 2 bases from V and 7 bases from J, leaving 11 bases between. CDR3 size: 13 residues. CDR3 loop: CASSLDNRGGYTF. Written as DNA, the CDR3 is TGTGCCAGCAGCTTAGACAATCGTGGTGGCTACACCTTC.

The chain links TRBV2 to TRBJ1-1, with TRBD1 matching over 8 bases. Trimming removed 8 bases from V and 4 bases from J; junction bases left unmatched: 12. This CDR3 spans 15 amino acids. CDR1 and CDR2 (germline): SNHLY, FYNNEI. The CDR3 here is CASGGPQGAATEAFF. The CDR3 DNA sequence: TGTGCCAGCGGGGGACCCCAGGGGGCGGCCACTGAAGCTTTCTTT.

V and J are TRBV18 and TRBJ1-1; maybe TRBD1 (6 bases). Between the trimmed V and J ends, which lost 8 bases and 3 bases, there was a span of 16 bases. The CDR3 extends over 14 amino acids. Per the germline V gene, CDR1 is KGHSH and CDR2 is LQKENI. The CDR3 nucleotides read TGTGCCAGCACTTTAGGGGCAGGGGACACTGAAGCTTTCTTT. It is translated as CASTLGAGDTEAFF.

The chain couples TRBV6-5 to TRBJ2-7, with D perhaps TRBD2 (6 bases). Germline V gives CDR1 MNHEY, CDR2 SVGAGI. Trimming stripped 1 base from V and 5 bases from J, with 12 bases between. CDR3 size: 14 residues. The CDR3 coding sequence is TGTGCCAGCAGTTACTTTAGGGGAGGAAACGAGCAGTACTTC. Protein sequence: CASSYFRGGNEQYF.

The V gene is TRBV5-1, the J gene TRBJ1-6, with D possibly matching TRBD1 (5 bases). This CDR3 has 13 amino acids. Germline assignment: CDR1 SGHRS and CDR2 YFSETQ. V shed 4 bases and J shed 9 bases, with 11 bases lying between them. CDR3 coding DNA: TGCGCCAGCAGCCCCTCCGACAGTTCACCCCTCCACTTT. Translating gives CASSPSDSSPLHF. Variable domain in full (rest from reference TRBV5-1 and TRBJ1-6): KAGVTQTPRYLIKTRGQQVTLSCSPISGHRSVSWYQQTPGQGLQFLFEYFSETQRNKGNFPGRFSGRQFSNSRSEMNVSTLELGDSALYLCASSPSDSSPLHFGNGTRLTVT.

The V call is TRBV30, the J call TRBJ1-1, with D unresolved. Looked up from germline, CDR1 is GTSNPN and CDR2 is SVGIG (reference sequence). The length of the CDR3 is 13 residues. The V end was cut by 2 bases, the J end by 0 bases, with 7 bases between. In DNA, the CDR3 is TGTGCCTGGAGTTGGCAGATGAACACTGAAGCTTTCTTT. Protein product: CAWSWQMNTEAFF.

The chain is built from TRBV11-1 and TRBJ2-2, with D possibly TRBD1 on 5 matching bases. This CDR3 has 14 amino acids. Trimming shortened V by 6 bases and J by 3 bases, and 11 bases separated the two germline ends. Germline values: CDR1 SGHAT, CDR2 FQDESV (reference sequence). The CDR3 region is CASRSGLDTGELFF. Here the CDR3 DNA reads TGTGCCAGCAGATCAGGGTTGGACACCGGGGAGCTGTTTTTT.

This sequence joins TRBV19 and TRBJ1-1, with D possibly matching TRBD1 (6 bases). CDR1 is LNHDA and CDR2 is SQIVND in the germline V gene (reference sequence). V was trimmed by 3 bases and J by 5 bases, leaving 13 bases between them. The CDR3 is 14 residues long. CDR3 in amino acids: CASSIAKGGTEAFF. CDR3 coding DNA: TGTGCCAGTAGTATCGCGAAGGGGGGGACTGAAGCTTTCTTT.

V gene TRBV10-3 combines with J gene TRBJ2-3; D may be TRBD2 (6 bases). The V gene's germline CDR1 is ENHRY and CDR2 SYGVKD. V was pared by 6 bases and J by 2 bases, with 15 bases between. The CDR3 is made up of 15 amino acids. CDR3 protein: CAISPSAIDTDTQYF. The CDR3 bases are TGTGCCATCAGCCCTAGCGCCATAGACACAGATACGCAGTATTTT.

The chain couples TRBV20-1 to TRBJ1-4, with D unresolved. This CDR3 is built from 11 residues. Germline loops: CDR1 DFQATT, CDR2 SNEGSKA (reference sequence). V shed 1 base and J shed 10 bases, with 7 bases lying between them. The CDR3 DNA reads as TGCAGTGCTAGAGGCCCGGGAAAACTGTTTTTT. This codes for CSARGPGKLFF.

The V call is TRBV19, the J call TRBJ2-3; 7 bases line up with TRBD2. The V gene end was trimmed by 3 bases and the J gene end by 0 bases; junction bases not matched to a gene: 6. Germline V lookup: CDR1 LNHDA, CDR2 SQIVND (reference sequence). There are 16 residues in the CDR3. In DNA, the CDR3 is TGTGCCAGTAGTATTGGGACTACCACTAGCACAGATACGCAGTATTTT. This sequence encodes CASSIGTTTSTDTQYF.

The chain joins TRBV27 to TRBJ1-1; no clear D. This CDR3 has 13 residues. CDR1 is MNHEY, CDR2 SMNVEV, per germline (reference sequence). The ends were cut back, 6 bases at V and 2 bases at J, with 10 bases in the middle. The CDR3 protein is CASSAEVNTEAFF. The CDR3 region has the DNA TGTGCCAGCAGCGCCGAGGTCAACACTGAAGCTTTCTTT.

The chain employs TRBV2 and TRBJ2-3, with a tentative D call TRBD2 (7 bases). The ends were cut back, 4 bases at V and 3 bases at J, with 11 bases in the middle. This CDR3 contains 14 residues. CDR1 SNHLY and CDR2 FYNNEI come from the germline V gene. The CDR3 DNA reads TGTGCCAGCAGTGCGGCGGGGGCTACAGATACGCAGTATTTT. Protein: CASSAAGATDTQYF. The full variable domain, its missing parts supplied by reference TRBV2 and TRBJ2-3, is EPEVTQTPSHQVTQMGQEVILRCVPISNHLYFYWYRQILGQKVEFLVSFYNNEISEKSEIFDDQFSVERPDGSNFTLKIRSTKLEDSAMYFCASSAAGATDTQYFGPGTRLTVL.

The DNA of the CDR3 is TGTGCCAGCAAGTCGACAGGGAACTCCTACGAGCAGTACTTC. Its translation: CASKSTGNSYEQYF. The chain recombines TRBV2 with TRBJ2-7, with TRBD1 identical over 7 bases. V trimming: 7 bases; J trimming: 0 bases; junction bases outside the gene matches: 6. Germline values: CDR1 SNHLY, CDR2 FYNNEI. CDR3 length: 14 amino acids.

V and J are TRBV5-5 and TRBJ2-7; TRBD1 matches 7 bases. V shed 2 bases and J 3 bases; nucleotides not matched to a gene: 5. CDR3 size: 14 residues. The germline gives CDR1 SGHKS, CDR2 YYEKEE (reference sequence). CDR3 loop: CASSLRDSLYEQYF. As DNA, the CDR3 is TGTGCCAGCAGCTTACGGGACAGCCTCTACGAGCAGTACTTC.

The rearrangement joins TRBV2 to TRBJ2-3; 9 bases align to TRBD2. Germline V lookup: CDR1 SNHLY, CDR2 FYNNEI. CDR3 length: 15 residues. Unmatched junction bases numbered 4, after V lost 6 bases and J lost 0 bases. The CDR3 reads CASSRAGGSTDTQYF. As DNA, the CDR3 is TGTGCCAGCAGCCGAGCGGGAGGAAGCACAGATACGCAGTATTTT.

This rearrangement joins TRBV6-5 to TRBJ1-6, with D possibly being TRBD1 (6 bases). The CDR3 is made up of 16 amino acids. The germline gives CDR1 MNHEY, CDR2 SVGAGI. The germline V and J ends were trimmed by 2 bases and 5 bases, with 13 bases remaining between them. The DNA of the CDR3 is TGTGCCAGCAGTTACCGGGGGAGGGGGAATAATTCACCCCTCCACTTT. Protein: CASSYRGRGNNSPLHF.

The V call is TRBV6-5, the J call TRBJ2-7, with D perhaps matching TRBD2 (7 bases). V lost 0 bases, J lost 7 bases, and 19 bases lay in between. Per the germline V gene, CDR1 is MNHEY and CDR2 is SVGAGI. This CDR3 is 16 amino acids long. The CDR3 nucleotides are TGTGCCAGCAGTTACTCTCAGTGGCAGGGGAGGGGGGAGCAGTACTTC. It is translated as CASSYSQWQGRGEQYF.

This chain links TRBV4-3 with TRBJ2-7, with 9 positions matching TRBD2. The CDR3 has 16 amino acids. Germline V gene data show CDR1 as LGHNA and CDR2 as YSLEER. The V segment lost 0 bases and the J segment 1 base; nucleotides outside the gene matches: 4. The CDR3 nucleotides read TGCGCCAGCAGCCAAGAGTGGCGGGAGGGTTCCTACGAGCAGTACTTC. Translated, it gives CASSQEWREGSYEQYF.

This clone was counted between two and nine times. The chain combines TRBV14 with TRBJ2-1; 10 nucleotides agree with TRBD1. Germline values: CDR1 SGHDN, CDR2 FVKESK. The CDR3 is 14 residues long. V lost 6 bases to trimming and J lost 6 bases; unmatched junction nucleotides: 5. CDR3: CASRGDRGSNEQFF. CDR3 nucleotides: TGTGCCAGCAGGGGGGACAGGGGATCCAATGAGCAGTTCTTC.

CDR3 coding DNA: TGTGCCAGCAGCGCACGGGACAGGGTGGGCTACGAGCAGTACTTC. Translated, it gives CASSARDRVGYEQYF. The chain has TRBV9 and TRBJ2-7; 9 bases match TRBD1. This CDR3 is built from 15 residues. Germline-derived CDR1 and CDR2 are SGDLS and YYNGEE. Trimming cost V 3 bases and J 3 bases; bases outside gene matches: 7.

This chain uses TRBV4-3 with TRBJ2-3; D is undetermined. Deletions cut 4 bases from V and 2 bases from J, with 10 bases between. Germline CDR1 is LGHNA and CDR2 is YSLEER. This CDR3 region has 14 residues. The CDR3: CASSPSDFTDTQYF. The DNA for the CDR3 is TGCGCCAGCAGCCCATCCGACTTCACAGATACGCAGTATTTT.

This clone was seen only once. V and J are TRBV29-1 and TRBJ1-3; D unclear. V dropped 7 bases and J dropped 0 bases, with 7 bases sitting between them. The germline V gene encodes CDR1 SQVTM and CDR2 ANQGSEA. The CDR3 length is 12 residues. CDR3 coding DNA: TGCAGCGCACAGAGCTCTGGAAACACCATATATTTT. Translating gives CSAQSSGNTIYF.

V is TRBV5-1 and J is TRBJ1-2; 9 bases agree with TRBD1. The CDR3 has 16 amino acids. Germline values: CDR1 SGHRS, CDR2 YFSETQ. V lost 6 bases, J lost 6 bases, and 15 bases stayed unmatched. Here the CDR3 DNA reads TGCGCCAGCACCTCCTTACCGGGACAGGGAGCCGATGGCTACACCTTC. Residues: CASTSLPGQGADGYTF. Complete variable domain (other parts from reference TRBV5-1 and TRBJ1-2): KAGVTQTPRYLIKTRGQQVTLSCSPISGHRSVSWYQQTPGQGLQFLFEYFSETQRNKGNFPGRFSGRQFSNSRSEMNVSTLELGDSALYLCASTSLPGQGADGYTFGSGTRLTVV.

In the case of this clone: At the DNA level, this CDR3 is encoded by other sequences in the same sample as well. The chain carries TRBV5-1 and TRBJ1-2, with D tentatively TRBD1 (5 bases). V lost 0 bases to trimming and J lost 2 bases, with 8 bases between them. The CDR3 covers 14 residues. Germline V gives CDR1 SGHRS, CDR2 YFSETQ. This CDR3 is CASSLDQGNYGYTF. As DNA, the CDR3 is TGCGCCAGCAGCTTGGACCAGGGCAACTATGGCTACACCTTC.

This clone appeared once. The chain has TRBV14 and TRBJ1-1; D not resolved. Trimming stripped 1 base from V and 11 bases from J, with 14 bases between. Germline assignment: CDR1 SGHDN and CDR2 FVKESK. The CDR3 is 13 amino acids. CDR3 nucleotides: TGTGCCAGCAGCCAAGGAACAGTCCCATGGGCTTTCTTT. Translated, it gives CASSQGTVPWAFF.